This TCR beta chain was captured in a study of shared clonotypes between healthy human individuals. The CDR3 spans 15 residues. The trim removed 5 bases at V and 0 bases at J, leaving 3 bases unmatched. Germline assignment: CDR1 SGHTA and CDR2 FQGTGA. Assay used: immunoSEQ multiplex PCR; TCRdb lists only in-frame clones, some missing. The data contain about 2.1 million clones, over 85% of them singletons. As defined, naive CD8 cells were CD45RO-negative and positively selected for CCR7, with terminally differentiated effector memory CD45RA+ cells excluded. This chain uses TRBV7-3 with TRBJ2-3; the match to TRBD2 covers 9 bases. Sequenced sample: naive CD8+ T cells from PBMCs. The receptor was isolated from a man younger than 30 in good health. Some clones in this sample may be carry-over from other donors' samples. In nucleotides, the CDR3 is TGTGCCAGCAGCGACGGACTAGCGAGCACAGATACGCAGTATTTT. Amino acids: CASSDGLASTDTQYF.